Each of the 24 T cell receptor beta chains below was sequenced from the same sample in a study of CD4 T cells in relation to SARS-CoV-2 and coronaviruses (dated by TCRdb to the early 2020s). Their recognized antigens are unknown. The receptor library was made with the immunoSEQ multiplex PCR assay. TCRdb provides this immuneACCESS table in a form limited to in-frame rearrangements. Some clones are lacking; in checked studies, under half of them reflect an unresolved V gene, and why the rest are absent is not known. The sample data list some 40,000 clones, and around 82% of these were observed just once. 3.5% to 5.5% of the sample is in the top ten clones. Material: naive CD4+ T cells from PBMCs, cultured in vitro. This sample's cell subset or site label indicates: naive CD4+ T cells isolated by negative enrichment. The receptor source for this set is an adult with COVID-19.

The chain uses TRBV7-3 and TRBJ2-7; D unclear. V dropped 5 bases and J dropped 7 bases, with 15 bases sitting between them. The CDR3 consists of 13 residues. Germline V gene lookup returns CDR1 SGHTA and CDR2 FQGTGA. Here the CDR3 reads CASSPRATGEQYF. As DNA, the CDR3 is TGTGCCAGCAGCCCTAGAGCAACCGGTGAGCAGTACTTC.

J is TRBJ1-1 and V is TRBV18; D perhaps matches TRBD1 (5 bases). Between the trimmed V and J ends, which lost 5 bases and 0 bases, there was a span of 10 bases. Per germline, CDR1 KGHSH and CDR2 LQKENI. This CDR3 spans 14 amino acids. In DNA, the CDR3 is TGTGCCAGCTCAACCGACAGCATGAACACTGAAGCTTTCTTT. Residues: CASSTDSMNTEAFF. Combining the CDR3 with reference TRBV18 and TRBJ1-1 gives the whole variable domain NAGVMQNPRHLVRRRGQEARLRCSPMKGHSHVYWYRQLPEEGLKFMVYLQKENIIDESGMPKERFSAEFPKEGPSILRIQQVVRGDSAAYFCASSTDSMNTEAFFGQGTRLTVV.

The J gene is TRBJ1-4, the V gene TRBV6-1; 7 bases map to TRBD1. Germline lookup yields CDR1 MNHNS and CDR2 SASEGT. With V trimmed by 1 base and J by 8 bases, 16 bases remained unmatched. This CDR3 spans 18 amino acids. This CDR3 is CASSEDSQGVALWEKLFF. CDR3 in DNA: TGTGCCAGCAGTGAAGACAGCCAGGGGGTAGCGTTGTGGGAAAAACTGTTTTTT.

The CDR3: CASSQRDHWSSYNEQFF. CDR3 bases: TGCGCCAGCAGCCAGAGGGACCACTGGAGCTCCTACAATGAGCAGTTCTTC. The chain links TRBV4-1 to TRBJ2-1, with D perhaps being TRBD1 or TRBD2 (5 bases each). CDR3 size: 17 residues. V was clipped by 3 bases and J by 0 bases, with 15 bases between them. Germline V gene lookup returns CDR1 MGHRA and CDR2 YSYEKL.

V gene TRBV27 combines with J gene TRBJ2-2; the D gene could be TRBD1 or TRBD2 (5 bases each). The germline CDR1 and CDR2 sequences are MNHEY and SMNVEV (reference sequence). This CDR3 has 15 amino acids. The V gene lost 6 bases and the J gene lost 4 bases, with 15 bases spanning the gap. The CDR3 DNA follows: TGTGCCAGCAGCCTTTATCCGGGGCGCACCGGGGAGCTGTTTTTT. It is translated as CASSLYPGRTGELFF.

The V and J genes are TRBV5-1 and TRBJ2-5, with TRBD2 identical over 9 bases. CDR1 is SGHRS, CDR2 YFSETQ, per germline. This CDR3 contains 14 residues. V lost 4 bases and J lost 0; bases outside the gene matches: 1. CDR3 in DNA: TGCGCCAGCAGCCCTAGCGGGAACCAAGAGACCCAGTACTTC. This translates into CASSPSGNQETQYF.

This chain links TRBV30 with TRBJ2-5; D unclear. The CDR3 has 14 residues. In germline, CDR1 is GTSNPN, CDR2 SVGIG (reference sequence). Trimming took off 5 bases at V and 4 bases at J, with 17 bases between the two ends. The CDR3, as DNA: TGTGCCTGGCTAGACATAAGAATGGTAGAGACCCAGTACTTC. Its protein product is CAWLDIRMVETQYF.

This chain uses TRBV29-1 with TRBJ2-1, with D unresolved. The CDR3 loop spans 13 amino acids. Trimming pared 5 bases from V and 3 bases from J, leaving 11 bases between. The germline CDR1 and CDR2 sequences are SQVTM and ANQGSEA. CDR3 in amino acids: CSVRPTGYNEQFF. Here the CDR3 DNA reads TGCAGCGTTCGCCCAACCGGCTACAATGAGCAGTTCTTC.

This chain uses TRBV7-9 with TRBJ1-3, with D possibly being TRBD1 (5 bases). V lost 3 bases and J 4 bases, leaving 25 bases between the germline ends. CDR1 and CDR2 from the germline V gene are SEHNR and FQNEAQ (reference sequence). The CDR3 is 19 amino acids. CDR3 residues: CASSLGQGYLFQSGNTIYF. The CDR3 nucleotides read TGTGCCAGCAGCTTGGGGCAGGGATACCTCTTCCAATCCGGAAACACCATATATTTT.

V usage is TRBV6-2 or TRBV6-3 and J usage is TRBJ2-1; D unclear. CDR1 MNHEY and CDR2 SVGEGT come from the germline V gene. Trimming removed 6 bases from V and 9 bases from J, with 9 bases in between. The CDR3 has 11 amino acids. The CDR3 nucleotides read TGTGCCAGCAGCCAGCGTATTGAGCAGTTCTTC. It yields the protein CASSQRIEQFF.

This clone was detected a few times. The chain joins TRBV7-3 to TRBJ2-7; D not certain. CDR3 length: 13 residues. Between the trimmed V and J ends, which lost 7 bases and 4 bases, there was a span of 14 bases. Germline loops: CDR1 SGHTA, CDR2 FQGTGA. The CDR3 DNA follows: TGTGCCAGCACCCAACCCCCCGGATACGAGCAGTACTTC. This gives the protein CASTQPPGYEQYF.

The chain employs TRBV7-2 and TRBJ2-1; no reliable D call. V lost 5 bases, J lost 1 base, and 9 bases lay in between. Germline CDR1 is SGHTA and CDR2 is FQGNSA. The CDR3 length is 14 residues. The CDR3 here is CASSDSRSYNEQFF. In DNA, the CDR3 is TGTGCCAGCAGCGACTCTCGGTCCTACAATGAGCAGTTCTTC.

The chain links TRBV30 to TRBJ2-2, with TRBD1 matching over 7 bases. Germline assignment: CDR1 GTSNPN and CDR2 SVGIG (reference sequence). The CDR3 loop spans 16 amino acids. V dropped 2 bases and J dropped 4; count of bases not matched to a gene: 10. The CDR3 is CAWSPRPGQSTGELFF. The CDR3 DNA sequence: TGTGCCTGGAGTCCTCGCCCGGGACAGAGCACCGGGGAGCTGTTTTTT.

The chain carries TRBV28 and TRBJ2-3; D not certain. This CDR3 comprises 12 residues. V lost 4 bases, J lost 2 bases, and 4 bases lay in between. Germline V gene data show CDR1 as MDHEN and CDR2 as SYDVKM. As DNA, the CDR3 is TGTGCCAGCAGTTACCCCACAGATACGCAGTATTTT. Amino acids: CASSYPTDTQYF.

V and J are TRBV3-1 (or the pseudogene TRBV3-2) and TRBJ2-7, with TRBD1 matching 8 bases. The V gene end was trimmed by 6 bases and the J gene end by 0 bases; junction bases not matched to a gene: 10. This CDR3 contains 16 residues. Germline V gene data show CDR1 as LGHDT and CDR2 as YNNKEL (reference sequence). CDR3 sequence (DNA): TGTGCCAGCAGTCAGCAATCTGGGACAGGCTCCTACGAGCAGTACTTC. Amino acids: CASSQQSGTGSYEQYF.

V usage is TRBV7-7 and J usage is TRBJ2-5, with 9 nucleotides matching TRBD1. Germline CDR1 is SSHAT and CDR2 is FNYEAQ (reference sequence). After removal of 6 bases from V and 4 bases from J, the junction contained 6 bases not matched to a gene. The length of the CDR3 is 14 residues. CDR3 residues: CASRARTGAETQYF. Here the CDR3 DNA reads TGTGCCAGCAGGGCGAGGACAGGGGCAGAGACCCAGTACTTC.

This chain links TRBV7-9 with TRBJ2-7; 9 positions agree with TRBD1. CDR3 length: 16 amino acids. After removal of 4 bases from V and 1 base from J, the junction contained 8 bases not matched to a gene. The germline CDR1 and CDR2 sequences are SEHNR and FQNEAQ (reference sequence). Here the CDR3 DNA reads TGTGCCAGCAGCTCTATATCGACAGGGGGTTCCTACGAGCAGTACTTC. Encoded protein: CASSSISTGGSYEQYF.

This clone was seen only a few times. V usage is TRBV28 and J usage is TRBJ1-2; 8 nucleotides match TRBD1. The CDR3 runs 13 residues. The V gene end was trimmed by 6 bases and the J gene end by 8 bases; junction bases not matched to a gene: 8. Germline loops: CDR1 MDHEN, CDR2 SYDVKM. The CDR3 DNA is TGTGCCAGCAGCTGGACAGGGATTGTAGGCTACACCTTC. This gives the protein CASSWTGIVGYTF.

The chain combines TRBV28 with TRBJ2-7; TRBD1 aligns across 7 bases. V was pared by 5 bases and J by 0 bases, with 10 bases of the junction left unmatched. The CDR3 is 16 residues long. Germline V gene lookup returns CDR1 MDHEN and CDR2 SYDVKM. CDR3 region: CASSPLGTESSYEQYF. CDR3 nucleotide sequence: TGTGCCAGCAGTCCCCTGGGGACAGAGAGCTCCTACGAGCAGTACTTC.

The chain couples TRBV4-3 to TRBJ2-3; unclear D gene. This CDR3 contains 16 residues. Germline CDR1 and CDR2: LGHNA and YSLEER. Between the trimmed V and J ends, which lost 0 bases and 2 bases, there was a span of 12 bases. In nucleotides, the CDR3 is TGCGCCAGCAGCCAAGATCCCCTAAGAAACACAGATACGCAGTATTTT. Its translation is CASSQDPLRNTDTQYF.

This clone turned up a few times. The rearrangement links TRBV21-1 to TRBJ2-2; the table's D gene call, TRBD2, was not cross checked with the DNA. TRBV21-1 is classified as a pseudogene. This CDR3 spans 18 amino acids. The CDR3 reads CASSSSGGPMRNTGELFF. The DNA of the CDR3 is TGTGCCAGCAGCAGTTCGGGAGGCCCTATGAGGAACACCGGGGAGCTGTTTTTT.

The chain couples TRBV9 to TRBJ2-1; TRBD1 is a possible D gene (6 bases). The germline V gene encodes CDR1 SGDLS and CDR2 YYNGEE. The CDR3 totals 14 residues. Trimming took off 3 bases at V and 10 bases at J, with 17 bases between the two ends. The CDR3 protein is CASSARQDLWEQFF. CDR3 bases: TGTGCCAGCAGCGCCAGACAGGATCTTTGGGAGCAGTTCTTC.

V usage is TRBV18 and J usage is TRBJ2-1; perhaps D is TRBD1 or TRBD2 (5 bases each). The CDR3 is 12 residues long. CDR1 is KGHSH and CDR2 is LQKENI in the germline V gene. Trimming took off 3 bases at V and 6 bases at J, with 6 bases between the two ends. The CDR3 DNA reads TGTGCCAGCTCACCCGGGGCCAATGAGCAGTTCTTC. Translation gives CASSPGANEQFF.

V gene TRBV27 combines with J gene TRBJ2-3; D is uncertain. The V end lost 5 bases, the J end lost 7 bases, and 10 bases lay between the germline ends. This CDR3 comprises 12 residues. In germline, CDR1 is MNHEY, CDR2 SMNVEV (reference sequence). CDR3 bases: TGTGCCAGCAGTGGCACGCTTAATACGCAGTATTTT. Protein: CASSGTLNTQYF.